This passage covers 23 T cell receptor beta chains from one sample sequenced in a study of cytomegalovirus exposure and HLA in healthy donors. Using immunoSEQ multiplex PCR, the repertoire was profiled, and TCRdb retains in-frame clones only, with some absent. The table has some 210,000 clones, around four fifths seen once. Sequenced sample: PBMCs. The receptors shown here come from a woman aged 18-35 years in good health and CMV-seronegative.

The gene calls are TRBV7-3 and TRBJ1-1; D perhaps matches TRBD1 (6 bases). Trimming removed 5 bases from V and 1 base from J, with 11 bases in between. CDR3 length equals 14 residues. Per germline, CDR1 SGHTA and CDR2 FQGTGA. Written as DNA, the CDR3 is TGTGCCAGCAGCCCCCAGGGGACGAACACTGAAGCTTTCTTT. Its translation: CASSPQGTNTEAFF.

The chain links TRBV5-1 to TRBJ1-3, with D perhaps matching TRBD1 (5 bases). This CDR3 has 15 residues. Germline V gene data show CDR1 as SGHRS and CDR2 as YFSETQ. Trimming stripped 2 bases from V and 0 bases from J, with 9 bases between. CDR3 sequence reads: CASSFNGGSGNTIYF. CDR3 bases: TGCGCCAGCAGCTTTAATGGGGGCTCTGGAAACACCATATATTTT. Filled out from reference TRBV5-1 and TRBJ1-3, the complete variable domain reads KAGVTQTPRYLIKTRGQQVTLSCSPISGHRSVSWYQQTPGQGLQFLFEYFSETQRNKGNFPGRFSGRQFSNSRSEMNVSTLELGDSALYLCASSFNGGSGNTIYFGEGSWLTVV.

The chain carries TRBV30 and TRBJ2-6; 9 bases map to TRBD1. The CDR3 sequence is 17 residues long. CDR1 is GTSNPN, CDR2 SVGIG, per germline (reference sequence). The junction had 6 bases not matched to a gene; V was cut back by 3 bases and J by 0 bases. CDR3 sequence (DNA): TGTGCCTGGAGAGAGGGACAGGGTAGCTCTGGGGCCAACGTCCTGACTTTC. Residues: CAWREGQGSSGANVLTF.

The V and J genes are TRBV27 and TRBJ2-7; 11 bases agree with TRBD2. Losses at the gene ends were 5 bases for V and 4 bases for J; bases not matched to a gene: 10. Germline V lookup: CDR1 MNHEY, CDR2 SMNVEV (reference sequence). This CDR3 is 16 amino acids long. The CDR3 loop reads CASSLNPGLAAYEQYF. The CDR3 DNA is TGTGCCAGCAGTCTAAACCCGGGACTAGCGGCGTACGAGCAGTACTTC.

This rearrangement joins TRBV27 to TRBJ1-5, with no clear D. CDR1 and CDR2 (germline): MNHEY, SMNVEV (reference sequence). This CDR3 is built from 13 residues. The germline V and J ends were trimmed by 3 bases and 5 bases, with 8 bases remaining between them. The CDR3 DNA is TGTGCCAGCAGTTTCGCGGGTTATCAGCCCCAGCATTTT. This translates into CASSFAGYQPQHF.

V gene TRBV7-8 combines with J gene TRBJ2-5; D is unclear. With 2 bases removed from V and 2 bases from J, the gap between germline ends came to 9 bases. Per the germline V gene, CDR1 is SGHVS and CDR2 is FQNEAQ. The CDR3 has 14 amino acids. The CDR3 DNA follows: TGTGCCAGCAGCTTAAACTCTAGACAAGAGACCCAGTACTTC. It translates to CASSLNSRQETQYF.

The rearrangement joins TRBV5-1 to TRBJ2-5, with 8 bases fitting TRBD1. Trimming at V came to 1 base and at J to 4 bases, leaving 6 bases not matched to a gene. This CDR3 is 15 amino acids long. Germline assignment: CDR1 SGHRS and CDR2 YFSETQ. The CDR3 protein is CASSLPGGQGETQYF. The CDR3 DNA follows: TGCGCCAGCAGCTTGCCAGGGGGCCAAGGAGAGACCCAGTACTTC.

As DNA, the CDR3 is TGTGCCTGGAGTACCCGGGGTCCCCTCCACTTT. Protein sequence: CAWSTRGPLHF. The genes are TRBV30 and TRBJ1-6, with D hard to call. Trimming shortened V by 2 bases and J by 13 bases, and 9 bases separated the two germline ends. There are 11 residues in the CDR3. Germline V gene sequence: CDR1 GTSNPN, CDR2 SVGIG (reference sequence).

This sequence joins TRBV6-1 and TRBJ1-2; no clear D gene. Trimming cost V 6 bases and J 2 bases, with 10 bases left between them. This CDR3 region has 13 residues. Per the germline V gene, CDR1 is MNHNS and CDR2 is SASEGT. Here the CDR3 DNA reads TGTGCCAGCAGAGAGATAGGGAACTATGGCTACACCTTC. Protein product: CASREIGNYGYTF.

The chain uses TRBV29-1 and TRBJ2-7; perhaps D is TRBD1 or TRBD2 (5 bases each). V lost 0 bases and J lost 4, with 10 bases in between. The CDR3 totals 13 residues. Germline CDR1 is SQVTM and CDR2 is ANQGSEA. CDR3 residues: CSVEDLGGYEQYF. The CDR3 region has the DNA TGCAGCGTTGAAGATCTTGGGGGTTACGAGCAGTACTTC.

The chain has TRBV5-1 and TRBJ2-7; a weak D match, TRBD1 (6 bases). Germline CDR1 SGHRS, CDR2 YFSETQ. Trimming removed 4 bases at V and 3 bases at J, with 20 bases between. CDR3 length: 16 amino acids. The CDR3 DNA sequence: TGCGCCAGCAGCATCGAGGACAGTTCGGTTTTCTACGAGCAGTACTTC. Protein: CASSIEDSSVFYEQYF.

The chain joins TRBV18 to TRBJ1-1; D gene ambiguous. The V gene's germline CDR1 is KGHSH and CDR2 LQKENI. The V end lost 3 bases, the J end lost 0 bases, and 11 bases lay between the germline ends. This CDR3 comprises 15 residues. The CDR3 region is CASSPRATMNTEAFF. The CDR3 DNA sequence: TGTGCCAGCTCACCGCGGGCTACGATGAACACTGAAGCTTTCTTT.

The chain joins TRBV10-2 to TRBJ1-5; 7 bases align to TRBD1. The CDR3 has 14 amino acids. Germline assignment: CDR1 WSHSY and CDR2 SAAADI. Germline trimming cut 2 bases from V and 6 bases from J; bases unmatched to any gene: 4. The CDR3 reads CASSERGGLQPQHF. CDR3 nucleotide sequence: TGCGCCAGCAGTGAGCGAGGGGGCCTTCAGCCCCAGCATTTT.

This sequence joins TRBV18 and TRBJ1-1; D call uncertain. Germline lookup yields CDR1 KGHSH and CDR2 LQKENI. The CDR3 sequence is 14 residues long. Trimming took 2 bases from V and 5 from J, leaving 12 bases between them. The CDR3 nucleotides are TGTGCCAGCTCACCAATGGGATTGGGGACTGAAGCTTTCTTT. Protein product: CASSPMGLGTEAFF.

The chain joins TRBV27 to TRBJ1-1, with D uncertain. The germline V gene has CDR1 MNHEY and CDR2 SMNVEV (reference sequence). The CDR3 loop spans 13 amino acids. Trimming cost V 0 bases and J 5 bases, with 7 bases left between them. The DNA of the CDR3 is TGTGCCAGCAGTTTATCGGGGTGGACTGAAGCTTTCTTT. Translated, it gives CASSLSGWTEAFF.

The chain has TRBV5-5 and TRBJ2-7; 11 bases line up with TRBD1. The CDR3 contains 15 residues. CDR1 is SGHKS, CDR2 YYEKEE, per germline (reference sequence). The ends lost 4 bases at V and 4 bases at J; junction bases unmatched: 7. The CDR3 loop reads CASSAWTGGAYEQYF. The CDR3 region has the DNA TGTGCCAGCAGCGCCTGGACAGGGGGCGCGTACGAGCAGTACTTC.

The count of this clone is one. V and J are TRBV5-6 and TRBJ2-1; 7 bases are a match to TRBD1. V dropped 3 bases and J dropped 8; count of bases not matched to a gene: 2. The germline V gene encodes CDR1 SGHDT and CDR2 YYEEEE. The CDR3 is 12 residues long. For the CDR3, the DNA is TGTGCCAGCAGCTGGGGGACAGATGAGCAGTTCTTC. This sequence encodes CASSWGTDEQFF.

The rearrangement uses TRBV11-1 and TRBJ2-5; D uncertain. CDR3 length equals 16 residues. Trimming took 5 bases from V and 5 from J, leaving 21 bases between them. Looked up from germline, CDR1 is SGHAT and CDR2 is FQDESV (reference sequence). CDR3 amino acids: CASSRTPNSYRETQYF. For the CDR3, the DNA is TGTGCCAGCAGCCGAACCCCCAACTCGTACCGGGAGACCCAGTACTTC.

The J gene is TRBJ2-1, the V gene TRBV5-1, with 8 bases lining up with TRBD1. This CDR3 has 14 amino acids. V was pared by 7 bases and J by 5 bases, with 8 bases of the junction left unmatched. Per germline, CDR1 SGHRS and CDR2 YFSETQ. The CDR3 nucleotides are TGCGCCAGCTTGGGAGGACAGGGCGACAATGAGCAGTTCTTC. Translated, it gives CASLGGQGDNEQFF.

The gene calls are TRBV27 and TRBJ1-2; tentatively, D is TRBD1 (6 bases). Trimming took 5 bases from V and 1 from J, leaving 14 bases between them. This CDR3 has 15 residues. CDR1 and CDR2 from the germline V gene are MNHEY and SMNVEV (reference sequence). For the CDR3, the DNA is TGTGCCAGCAGTCCCGCGGGGGCGCGTAACTATGGCTACACCTTC. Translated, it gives CASSPAGARNYGYTF.

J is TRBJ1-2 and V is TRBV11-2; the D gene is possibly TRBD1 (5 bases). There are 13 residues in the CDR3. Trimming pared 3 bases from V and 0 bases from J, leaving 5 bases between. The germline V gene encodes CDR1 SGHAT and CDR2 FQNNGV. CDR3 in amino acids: CASSLTANYGYTF. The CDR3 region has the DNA TGTGCCAGCAGCTTGACAGCTAACTATGGCTACACCTTC.

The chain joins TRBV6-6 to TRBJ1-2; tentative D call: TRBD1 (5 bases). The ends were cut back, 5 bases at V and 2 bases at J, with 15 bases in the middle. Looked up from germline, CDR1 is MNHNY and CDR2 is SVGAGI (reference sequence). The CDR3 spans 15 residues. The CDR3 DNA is TGTGCCAGCAGTACTAGGATCTCAGGGAACTATGGCTACACCTTC. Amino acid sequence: CASSTRISGNYGYTF.

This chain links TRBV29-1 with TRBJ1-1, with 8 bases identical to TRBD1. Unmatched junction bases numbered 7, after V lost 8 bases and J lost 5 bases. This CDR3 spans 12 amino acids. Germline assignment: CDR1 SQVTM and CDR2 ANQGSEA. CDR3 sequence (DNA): TGCAGCACCGACAGGGGTGGGACTGAAGCTTTCTTT. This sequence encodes CSTDRGGTEAFF.